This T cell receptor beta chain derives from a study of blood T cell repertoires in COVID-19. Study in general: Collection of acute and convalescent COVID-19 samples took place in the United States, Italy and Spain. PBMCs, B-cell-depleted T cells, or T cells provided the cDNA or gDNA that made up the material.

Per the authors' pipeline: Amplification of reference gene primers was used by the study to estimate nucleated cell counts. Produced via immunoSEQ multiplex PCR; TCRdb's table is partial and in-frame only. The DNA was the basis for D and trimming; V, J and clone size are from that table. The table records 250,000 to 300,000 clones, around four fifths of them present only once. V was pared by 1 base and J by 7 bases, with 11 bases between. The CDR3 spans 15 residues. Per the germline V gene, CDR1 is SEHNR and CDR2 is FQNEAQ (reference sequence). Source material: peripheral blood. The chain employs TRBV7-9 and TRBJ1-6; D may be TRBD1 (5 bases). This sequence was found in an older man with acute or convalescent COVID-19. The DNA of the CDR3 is TGTGCCAGCAGCTTAGGGTGGGGCCCGAATTCACCCCTCCACTTT. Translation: CASSLGWGPNSPLHF.